This TCR beta chain originates from a study of cytomegalovirus exposure and HLA in healthy donors (dated by TCRdb to about 2017). As for the study more broadly: According to an earlier analysis of several hundred of the donors, some 180 million T cells yielded roughly 110 million unique TCR beta sequences and approximately 280 Gb of sequence data. About 330 gigabases of sequencing data and roughly 80 million unique TCR sequences made up an early release that covered nearly 650 HLA-typed donors. The genetic ancestry cluster associated with self-reported Caucasian donors included about 81% of the roughly 390 genotyped donors. The study aimed to test whether cataloging public T cell receptors could reveal signatures of past pathogen exposure. The T cell repertoires of some 670 subjects were profiled by immunosequencing and related to cytomegalovirus serostatus. Along with the approximately 700-subject first cohort, a separate validation cohort of about 110 different subjects was used. High-throughput TCR immunosequencing, statistical association of individual TCRs with disease status, and machine learning were combined to predict cytomegalovirus infection status. In a later analysis, previously published TCR beta repertoires from 666 donors were re-analyzed and high-resolution HLA genotyping was added so that TCR occurrence patterns could be studied. The later analysis used no new phenotypic data to find candidate immune exposures, relying instead on TCR beta sequences and their occurrence across donors. In an earlier analysis of 587 of the donors, high-throughput TCR beta sequencing was used to judge whether each TCR beta V gene segment behaved as functional or pseudogenic. Donor age, sex, ethnicity and CMV serostatus were compiled alongside the repertoire data. Genome-wide SNP genotypes for about 55% of the roughly 670 donors were used in a later genetic analysis, which treated that subset as a discovery cohort. Every repertoire in the discovery cohort had been generated on one and the same sequencing platform. HLA typing included class I and class II loci at four-digit resolution. The number of typed donors differed by locus: about 620-640 for A, B, C, DRB1 and DQB1; 522 for DQA1; around 580 for DPA1; and roughly 490 for DPB1. Four to six DR-DQ haplotypes were handled as single units for association and clustering because linkage in the cohort was strong. Among over 350 genotyped donors of the cohort, an average of around 240,000 unique TCR beta nucleotide sequences were sequenced per donor, about a sixth of them non-productive. The investigation overall reported the following: A later analysis found that HLA-associated TCR beta chains were more clonally expanded and had lower generation probabilities than equally common non-associated chains. The only immune exposure information available for the cohort was CMV serostatus. The cohort was sequenced for TCR beta chains only, and without alpha or paired-chain data the features that could be detected were limited. In a later analysis, the rate of TCR association differed among HLA loci, with DRB1 alleles having the most associated TCRs and HLA-C alleles having the fewest. V-gene and J-gene trimming of TCR beta chains was associated with a missense DCLRE1C variant in a later genetic analysis, and the association was replicated in an independent cohort. Because the 87-base-pair reads could not distinguish some IMGT-functional V segments, including TRBV6-2 and TRBV6-3, those segments were excluded. The sequencing pipeline was judged likely to have produced a cluster of highly shared sequence variants as a technical artifact. Because counts were too low, 15 to 20 rarely observed V segments, including chromosome 9 orphons, were left out of the earlier analysis of several hundred of the donors. Because some donors lacked HLA typing at each locus, the association tests relied only on the typed subset. When HLA alleles, especially DR and DQ, strongly co-occurred, attributing TCR associations to individual alleles was difficult. Linkage disequilibrium might explain the correlated functional status among segregating V segments, but an unknown experimental factor could not be ruled out. A later analysis associated 17,000 or so TCR beta sequences with specific HLA alleles at a false discovery rate of 0.05. Most CMV-associated TCR beta chains appeared to be HLA-restricted in a later analysis, and the HLA associations seemed to be driven largely by CMV exposure. Most TCR sequences were observed very rarely across donors, whereas some public TCRs were present in many individuals. In a later analysis, several top co-occurrence clusters were reported to appear linked to parvovirus B19, influenza, CMV and Epstein-Barr virus. The classifier was reported to diagnose cytomegalovirus status with high specificity and sensitivity in both the original and validation cohorts. The study listed approximately 160 TCR beta chains as associated with cytomegalovirus. According to the authors, the approach could potentially be generalized to other disease states and immunological phenotypes. In an earlier analysis of over 550 of the donors, most TCR beta V segments were observed in productive rearrangements about 87% or about 30% of the time, broadly matching IMGT annotations. Sequencing depth was assumed to be roughly uniform across donors in the presence/absence analyses, though that assumption may not hold. Compared with the approximately 710-donor mean, donors in an Asian-associated ancestry cluster had fewer N-insertions in productive TCRs, according to a later genetic analysis. A further reported finding was that TCR beta sequences accurately predicted the HLA-A and HLA-B alleles for most subjects in the first cohort. A few of the identified cytomegalovirus-associated TCR beta chains were confirmed in vitro to be specific for cytomegalovirus antigens.

In total, 630 or so healthy bone marrow donors made up the cohort. At the time of sampling, every cohort member was nominally healthy, though immune exposures that went unrecorded were likely present. The donor tested CMV seropositive and was one of the 289 seropositive cohort members. Every donor gave a peripheral blood sample, and the peripheral blood mononuclear cells from that sample were used for TCR beta sequencing. Genomic DNA extraction from the blood cell samples was performed with the Qiagen DNeasy Blood Extraction Kit. The library came from the immunoSEQ multiplex PCR assay. For the multiplex PCR, a mixture combining 60 forward primers for TCR Vbeta segments and 13 reverse primers for TCR Jbeta segments was used. A multiplex PCR assay on genomic DNA amplified the CDR3 region of rearranged TCR beta genes. The Illumina HiSeq System was used to sequence the amplified TCR beta libraries as 87-base-pair reads. The authors processed their data as follows. A later analysis tallied 75 million to 95 million unique TCR beta chains across the 666 repertoires, and around 10 million of those chains were shared by two or more donors. Raw reads were error-corrected and collapsed into unique sequences by a nearest-neighbor algorithm in which closely related sequences were merged to remove PCR and sequencing errors. Alignment of CDR3 sequences to IMGT reference sequences was used to assign V, D and J gene segments. For a sequence to be retained, a match of at least six nucleotides to both a V gene segment and a J gene segment was required. Rearrangements were called productive when the CDR3 lacked stop codons and stayed in frame with V and J; all others were non-productive. Following IMGT convention, CDR3 was defined as the stretch from the second conserved V-encoded cysteine up to the conserved J-encoded phenylalanine. In an earlier analysis of roughly 580 of the donors, sequences lacking an unambiguous match to a single V gene segment were excluded. An earlier analysis of under 750 of the donors called V segments functional above 56.7% productive rearrangements and segregating when the between-donor standard deviation exceeded 5%. A statistical classification framework was built to diagnose cytomegalovirus status from the catalog of TCR beta chain sequences. In a later analysis, V and J genes were assigned by comparing TCR nucleotide sequences against IMGT/GENE-DB human TR gene sequences. A later analysis assigned CDR3 sequences and most-parsimonious VDJ recombination scenarios with the TCRdist pipeline. In a later analysis, every TCR beta chain was defined by the combination of its CDR3 amino acid sequence and its V-gene family, and reads without a unique V-gene family were dropped. As a way to deal with suspected cross-contamination and a sequencing artifact, a later analysis dropped hundreds of nucleotide sequences that were highly shared and had low generation probability. In a later analysis, a clonal expansion index was calculated for each public chain from normalized within-repertoire ranks of inferred template counts. Generation probabilities in a later analysis came from a VDJ recombination model fitted to out-of-frame rearrangements, and those results were checked against IGoR. In a later analysis, hypergeometric tests were used to score TCR-TCR, TCR-HLA and TCR-CMV co-occurrence, with a repertoire-size bias correction applied to TCR pairs. In a later analysis, false discovery rates were estimated by permuting HLA or CMV assignments 20 times. In a later analysis, co-occurring TCRs were grouped using DBSCAN, with TCRdist sequence similarity added in when clustering inside HLA-allele-positive subsets. Repertoires with fewer than 30,000 or more than 120,000 public chains were left out of co-occurrence clustering, as were five repertoires with anomalous nucleotide sharing. TCRdb took over this immuneACCESS table, retaining in-frame rearrangements with V and J assigned. Such tables are incomplete; in checked studies, under half of the missing clones stem from an unresolved V gene, and the remainder is unexplained. That table furnishes V, J and clone size, whereas the DNA furnished D and trimming. Here the sample has some 100,000 clones; less than 85% occur a single time. The ten largest account for approximately 16% of the sample.

Of note for this clone: The antigen it binds to is not known. There are no base qualities to consult, and no much larger clone falls within one base.

CDR1 and CDR2 were assigned from the germline V gene (reference sequence) as SGHNT and YYREEE. Relative to germline, V is missing 4 bases and J is missing 7 bases, with 5 bases of the junction outside any gene match. The cysteine opens and the phenylalanine closes a CDR3 of 14 amino acids. Only the CDR3 DNA stays, 42 bases, in frame from base 1. This receptor chain uses TRBV5-4 and TRBJ1-4, and 9 junctional nucleotides match TRBD1. The source of this sequence is a man over 45 in good health and CMV-seropositive. Sequencing was performed on PBMCs. CDR3 region: CASSLQGAREKLFF. The DNA sequence reads TGTGCCAGCAGCCTACAGGGGGCGCGTGAAAAACTGTTTTTT.